The text below deals with one T cell receptor (beta chain). The antigen remains undetermined. There was one heparinised blood draw per donor, averaging about 116 mL. Expressed TCRB transcripts got sequenced, as all isolated RNA was reverse transcribed. The assay was immunoSEQ multiplex PCR, and TCRdb's table has in-frame clones only and misses some. Found here are 150,000 to 200,000 clones, 50% to 70% of them singletons; the top ten hold around 0.096%. The CDR3 runs to 17 residues. In germline, CDR1 is SGHTA, CDR2 FQGNSA. The V end lost 1 base, the J end lost 2 bases, and 14 bases lay between the germline ends. These data are taken from a study of beta chain features in type 1 diabetes. Study context: Some 99 million sorted cells were examined across all samples. Points from the study as a whole: Among type 1 diabetes patients, VDJ junctions had fewer insertions and more deletions. Shorter TCRB CDR3s, moderately but significantly so, were found in Type 1 diabetes patients in all four CD4+ subsets.

J is TRBJ2-2 and V is TRBV7-2; D is perhaps TRBD1 or TRBD2 (5 bases each). The origin of this receptor is a man aged 30 to 45 with type 1 diabetes. Sequenced input: naive CD4+ T cells from blood. CDR3 in amino acids: CASSLESGRGNTGELFF. Here the CDR3 DNA reads TGTGCCAGCAGCTTAGAATCAGGGAGAGGAAACACCGGGGAGCTGTTTTTT.